These T cell receptor beta chains were read from a single sample in a study of blood T cell repertoires in COVID-19. Clones were sequenced by immunoSEQ multiplex PCR, and TCRdb holds only the in-frame ones, with some missing. The table includes 40,000 to 65,000 clones, approximately 84% detected once. The sequencing sample was made of peripheral blood. The origin of the receptors is a human donor in a cohort sampled during active COVID-19. Each CDR3 is given with its conserved first and last residue. D genes are given only for firm matches.

CDR3 length	D gene	V gene	J gene	CDR3 protein
15	NA	TRBV5-6	TRBJ1-1	CASSWAWERNTEAFF
14	NA	TRBV2	TRBJ1-4	CASNTDFAGEKLFF
13	NA	TRBV7-2	TRBJ2-3	CASGVIPSDTQYF
17	TRBD2	TRBV4-1	TRBJ2-7	CASSPGLAGGYSDEQYF
13	TRBD1	TRBV5-1	TRBJ2-1	CASSLVSGTGQFF
14	NA	TRBV5-1	TRBJ1-3	CASSRQDSGNTIYF
17	TRBD1	TRBV4-3	TRBJ1-3	CASSQDEDREGGNTIYF
13	TRBD1	TRBV9	TRBJ2-5	CASSARQGAIWNF
15	NA	TRBV9	TRBJ2-1	CASSPPEMGHNEQFF
15	NA	TRBV5-1	TRBJ1-5	CASSFSGGSNQPQHF
13	NA	TRBV4-1	TRBJ2-7	CASSHRASYEQYF
14	NA	TRBV5-1	TRBJ2-4	CASSFDGAKNIQYF
16	TRBD1	TRBV18	TRBJ1-6	CASSSLSGTGGSPLHF
13	NA	TRBV7-2	TRBJ2-3	CASRGQITDTQYF
17	NA	TRBV6-6	TRBJ2-2	CASSRKSSGAGPGELFF
16	TRBD2	TRBV28	TRBJ2-2	CASSPQTSVATGELFF
14	TRBD1	TRBV6-5	TRBJ1-1	CASTRQGASAEAFF
15	TRBD1	TRBV14	TRBJ1-6	CASRPGTGDNSPLHF
16	TRBD2	TRBV5-4	TRBJ2-2	CASSSRTSGSGGELFF
13	NA	TRBV19	TRBJ1-1	CASSMGAGFEAFF
13	NA	TRBV7-2	TRBJ2-5	CASSPGSLETQYF
15	NA	TRBV6-4	TRBJ1-3	CASSVGPFGGNTIYF
14	NA	TRBV5-4	TRBJ2-3	CASSFGGDTDTQYF
13	NA	TRBV15	TRBJ2-7	CATSREGGYEQYF
13	NA	TRBV18	TRBJ2-3	CASSPPGADTQYF
13	NA	TRBV10-3	TRBJ2-2	CAISEQFFGELFF
11	NA	TRBV13	TRBJ2-1	CASSSRLEQFF
15	NA	TRBV28	TRBJ1-5	CASNPTRGGNQPQHF
14	NA	TRBV7-2	TRBJ2-3	CASSGGDRTDTQYF
15	NA	TRBV6-5	TRBJ1-4	CASRGGGVTNEKLFF
16	NA	TRBV7-2	TRBJ1-3	CASSPNPAGTGNTIYF